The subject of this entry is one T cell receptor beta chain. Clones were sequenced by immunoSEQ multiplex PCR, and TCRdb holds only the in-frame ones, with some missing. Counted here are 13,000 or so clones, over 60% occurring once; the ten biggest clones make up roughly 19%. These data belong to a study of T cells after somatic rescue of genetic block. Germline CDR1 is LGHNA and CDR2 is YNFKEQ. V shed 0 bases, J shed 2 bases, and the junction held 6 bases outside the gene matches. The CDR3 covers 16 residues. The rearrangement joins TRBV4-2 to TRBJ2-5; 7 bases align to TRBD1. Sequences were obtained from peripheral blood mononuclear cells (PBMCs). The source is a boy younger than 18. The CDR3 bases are TGTGCCAGCAGCCAAGATGGGACAGAGGATCAAGAGACCCAGTACTTC. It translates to CASSQDGTEDQETQYF.